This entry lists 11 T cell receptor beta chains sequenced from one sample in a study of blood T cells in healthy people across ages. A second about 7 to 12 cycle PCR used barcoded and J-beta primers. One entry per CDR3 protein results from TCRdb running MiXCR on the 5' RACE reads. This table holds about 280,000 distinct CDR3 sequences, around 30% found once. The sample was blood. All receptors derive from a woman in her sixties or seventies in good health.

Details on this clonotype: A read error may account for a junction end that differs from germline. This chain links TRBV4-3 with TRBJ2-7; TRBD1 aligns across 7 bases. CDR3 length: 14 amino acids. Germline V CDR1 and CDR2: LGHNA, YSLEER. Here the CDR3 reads CASSKDRVVGEQYF. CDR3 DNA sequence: TGCGCCAGCAGCAAAGACAGGGTGGTGGGCGAGCAGTACTTC.

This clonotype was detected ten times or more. The CDR3 is CSVESGSYEQYF. CDR3 nucleotides: TGCAGCGTTGAATCCGGGAGCTACGAGCAGTACTTC. The chain joins TRBV29-1 to TRBJ2-7; D possibly corresponds to TRBD2 (6 bases). CDR3 length: 12 residues. Germline V gives CDR1 SQVTM, CDR2 ANQGSEA. V lost 2 bases to trimming and J lost 3 bases, with 8 bases between them.

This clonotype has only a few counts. As DNA, the CDR3 is TGTGCCAGCAGTTTACATCAAGGAAACACCATATATTTT. Translated, it gives CASSLHQGNTIYF. This chain uses TRBV12-3 or TRBV12-4 with TRBJ1-3; D gene unclear. CDR3 size: 13 residues. V dropped 2 bases and J dropped 4 bases, with 6 bases sitting between them.

The CDR3 is CSVQTGTSGSRAMNEQFF. The CDR3 coding sequence is TGCAGCGTCCAAACCGGGACTAGCGGGAGTAGGGCTATGAATGAGCAGTTCTTC. The chain joins TRBV29-1 to TRBJ2-5; 14 bases fit TRBD2. With the DNA end fitting TRBJ2-1 better, the J assignment may be wrong. CDR1 SQVTM and CDR2 ANQGSEA come from the germline V gene. The CDR3 length is 18 residues.

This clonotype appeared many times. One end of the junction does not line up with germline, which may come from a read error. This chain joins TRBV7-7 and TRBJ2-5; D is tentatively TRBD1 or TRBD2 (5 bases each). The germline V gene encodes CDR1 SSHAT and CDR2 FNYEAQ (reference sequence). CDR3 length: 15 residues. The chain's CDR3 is CASSLGTGGLETQYF. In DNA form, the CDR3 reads TGTGCTAGCAGCTTAGGAACTGGGGGTTTGGAGACCCAGTACTTC.

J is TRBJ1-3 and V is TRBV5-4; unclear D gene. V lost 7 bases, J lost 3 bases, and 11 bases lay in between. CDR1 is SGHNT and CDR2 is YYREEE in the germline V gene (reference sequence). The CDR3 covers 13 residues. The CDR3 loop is CASSSTGGNTIYF. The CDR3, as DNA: TGTGCCAGCTCTTCGACGGGTGGAAACACCATATATTTT.

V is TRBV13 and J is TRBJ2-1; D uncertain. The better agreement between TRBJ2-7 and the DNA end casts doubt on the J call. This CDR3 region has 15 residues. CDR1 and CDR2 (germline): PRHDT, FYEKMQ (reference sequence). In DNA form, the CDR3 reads TGTGCCAGCAGCTCCGCCTCCGTTAACACCTACGAGCAGTACTTC. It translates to CASSSASVNTYEQYF.

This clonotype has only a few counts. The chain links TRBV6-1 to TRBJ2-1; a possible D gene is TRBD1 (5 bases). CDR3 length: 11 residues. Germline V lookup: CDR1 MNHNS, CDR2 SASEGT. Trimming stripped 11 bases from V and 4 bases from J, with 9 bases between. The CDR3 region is CAVKGYNEQFF. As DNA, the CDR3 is TGTGCCGTCAAGGGGTACAATGAGCAGTTCTTC.

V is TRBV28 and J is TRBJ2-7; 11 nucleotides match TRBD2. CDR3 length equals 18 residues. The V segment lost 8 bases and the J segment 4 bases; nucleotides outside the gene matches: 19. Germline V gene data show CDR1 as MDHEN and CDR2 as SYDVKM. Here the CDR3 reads CASGRGGAASGRKYEQYF. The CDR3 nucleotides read TGTGCCAGCGGCAGAGGAGGGGCTGCTAGCGGGAGGAAATACGAGCAGTACTTC.

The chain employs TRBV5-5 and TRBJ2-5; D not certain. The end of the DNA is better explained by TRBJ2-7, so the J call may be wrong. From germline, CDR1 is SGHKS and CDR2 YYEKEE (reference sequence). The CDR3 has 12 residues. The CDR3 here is CASSLRSDEQYF. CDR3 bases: TGTGCCAGCAGCTTACGGTCCGACGAGCAGTACTTC.

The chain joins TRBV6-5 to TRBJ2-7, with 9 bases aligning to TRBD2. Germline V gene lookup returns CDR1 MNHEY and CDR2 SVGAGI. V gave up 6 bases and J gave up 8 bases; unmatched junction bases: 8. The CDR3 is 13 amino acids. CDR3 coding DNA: TGTGCCAGCAGACCCGGGACTAGCCCGAAGCAGTACTTC. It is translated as CASRPGTSPKQYF.